Described below is a single T cell receptor (beta chain) sequence and its context. This sample is part of a study of blood T cell repertoires in COVID-19. The overall study: Samples of COVID-19 (acute and convalescent) were obtained from the United States, Italy and Spain. PBMCs, B-cell-depleted T cells, or T cells provided the cDNA or gDNA that made up the material.

Trimming removed 8 bases at V and 4 bases at J, with 16 bases between. The CDR3 covers 14 residues. Germline V lookup: CDR1 LNHDA, CDR2 SQIVND (reference sequence). Authors' methods: Estimation of nucleated cell counts was performed using reference gene primer amplification. Produced via immunoSEQ multiplex PCR; TCRdb's table is partial and in-frame only. V and J calls and clone size are copied from that table; D and trimming were computed from the DNA. The sample has a few hundred thousand clones; roughly 90% are singletons. This clonotype was obtained from a woman in her sixties with acute or convalescent COVID-19. The sequenced sample was peripheral blood. The chain carries TRBV19 and TRBJ2-3, with TRBD1 as a possible D gene (5 bases). Here the CDR3 reads CASSDTSRPDTQYF. In DNA form, the CDR3 reads TGTGCCAGTTCGGACACCTCTCGCCCAGATACGCAGTATTTT.